What follows are 2 T cell receptor beta chains derived from one specimen sequenced in a study of a mutant IDH1 vaccine in newly diagnosed glioma. Here immunoSEQ multiplex PCR was the method, and the copy in TCRdb shows in-frame clones only, minus some. The table records 50,000 to 75,000 clones, 91% of them present only once. Time point meaning: baseline, week 1 (first vaccination visit). Stated treatment: pre-vaccination baseline after standard-of-care therapy. The material was PBMCs, obtained from a glioma patient treated with radiotherapy, temozolomide or both. These receptors were collected from a man aged 50 to 59 with glioma.

The gene calls are TRBV6-5 and TRBJ1-2, with D unresolved. V was trimmed by 6 bases and J by 8 bases, leaving 13 bases between them. The CDR3 runs 12 residues. Looked up from germline, CDR1 is MNHEY and CDR2 is SVGAGI. CDR3 residues: CASSPTVGGYTF. CDR3 nucleotides: TGTGCCAGCAGCCCTACAGTGGGGGGCTACACCTTC.

The chain has TRBV27 and TRBJ2-2; unclear D gene. V was cut by 6 bases and J by 2 bases, with 4 bases left in between. Per germline, CDR1 MNHEY and CDR2 SMNVEV (reference sequence). This CDR3 has 12 residues. The CDR3 reads CASRENTGELFF. CDR3 in DNA: TGTGCCAGCAGGGAAAACACCGGGGAGCTGTTTTTT.